The clone carrying this T cell receptor beta chain was counted only a few times. The CDR3 covers 15 residues. Trimming removed 0 bases from V and 0 bases from J, with 8 bases in between. Germline V gives CDR1 SGHVS, CDR2 FNYEAQ. This specimen comes from a study of CD8+CD57+ T cells in acquired aplastic anemia. Genomic DNA constituted the template upon which TCR beta VDJ and CDR3 profiling was performed. TCRdb re-called the reads through MiXCR, storing one row per CDR3 protein. The sample yields over 200,000 distinct CDR3 sequences, around 60% seen once. Sequencing used sorted CD4+, CD8+, or CD8+CD57+ T cells (not recorded which) from PBMCs. The receptor comes from a human donor in good health. This sequence joins TRBV7-6 and TRBJ1-1, with no clear D. In DNA form, the CDR3 reads TGTGCCAGCAGCTTAGCTTCCAGCATGAACACTGAAGCTTTCTTT. The encoded protein is CASSLASSMNTEAFF. The whole variable domain, filled in from reference TRBV7-6 and TRBJ1-1, reads GAGVSQSPRYKVTKRGQDVALRCDPISGHVSLYWYRQALGQGPEFLTYFNYEAQQDKSGLPNDRFSAERPEGSISTLTIQRTEQRDSAMYRCASSLASSMNTEAFFGQGTRLTVV.